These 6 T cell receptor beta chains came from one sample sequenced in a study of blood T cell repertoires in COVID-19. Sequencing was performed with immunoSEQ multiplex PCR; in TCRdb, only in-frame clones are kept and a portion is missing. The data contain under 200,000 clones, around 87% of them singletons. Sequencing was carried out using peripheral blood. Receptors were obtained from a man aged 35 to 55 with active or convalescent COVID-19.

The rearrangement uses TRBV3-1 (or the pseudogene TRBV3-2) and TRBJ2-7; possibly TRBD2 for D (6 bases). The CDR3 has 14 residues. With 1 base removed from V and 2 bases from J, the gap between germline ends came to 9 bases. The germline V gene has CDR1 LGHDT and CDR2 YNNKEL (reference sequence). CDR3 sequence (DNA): TGTGCCAGCAGCCAAGTTGCGGGAACCTACGAGCAGTACTTC. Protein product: CASSQVAGTYEQYF.

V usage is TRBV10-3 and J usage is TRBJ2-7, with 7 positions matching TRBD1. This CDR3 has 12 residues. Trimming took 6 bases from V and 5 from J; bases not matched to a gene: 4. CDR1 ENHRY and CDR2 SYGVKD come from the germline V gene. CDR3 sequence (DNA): TGTGCCATCAGACCTACAGGGGACGAGCAGTACTTC. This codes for CAIRPTGDEQYF.

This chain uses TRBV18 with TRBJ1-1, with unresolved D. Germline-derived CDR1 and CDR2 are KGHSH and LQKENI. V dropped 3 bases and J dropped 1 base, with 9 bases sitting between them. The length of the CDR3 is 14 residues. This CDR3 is CASSPRGGNTEAFF. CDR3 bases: TGTGCCAGCTCACCCAGAGGAGGGAACACTGAAGCTTTCTTT.

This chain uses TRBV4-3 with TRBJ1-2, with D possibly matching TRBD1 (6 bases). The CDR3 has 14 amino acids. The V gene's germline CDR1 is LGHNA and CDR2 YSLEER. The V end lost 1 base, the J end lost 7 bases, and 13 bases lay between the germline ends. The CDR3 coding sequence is TGCGCCAGCAGCCAAGGTGGACAGACGGTTGGCTACACCTTC. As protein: CASSQGGQTVGYTF.

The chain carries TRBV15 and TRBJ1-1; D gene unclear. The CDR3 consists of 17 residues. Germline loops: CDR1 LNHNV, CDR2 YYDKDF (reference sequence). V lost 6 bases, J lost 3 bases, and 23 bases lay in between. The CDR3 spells CATRSDLSLIRYTEAFF. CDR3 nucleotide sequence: TGTGCCACCAGATCAGACTTGTCCCTCATCCGCTACACTGAAGCTTTCTTT.

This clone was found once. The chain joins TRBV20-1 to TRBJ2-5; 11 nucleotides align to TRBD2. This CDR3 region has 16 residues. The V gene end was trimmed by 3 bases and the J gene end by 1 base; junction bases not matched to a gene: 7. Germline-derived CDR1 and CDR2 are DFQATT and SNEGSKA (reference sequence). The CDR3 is CSASDRLAGGQETQYF. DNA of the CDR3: TGCAGTGCTAGTGATCGCCTAGCGGGGGGCCAAGAGACCCAGTACTTC.